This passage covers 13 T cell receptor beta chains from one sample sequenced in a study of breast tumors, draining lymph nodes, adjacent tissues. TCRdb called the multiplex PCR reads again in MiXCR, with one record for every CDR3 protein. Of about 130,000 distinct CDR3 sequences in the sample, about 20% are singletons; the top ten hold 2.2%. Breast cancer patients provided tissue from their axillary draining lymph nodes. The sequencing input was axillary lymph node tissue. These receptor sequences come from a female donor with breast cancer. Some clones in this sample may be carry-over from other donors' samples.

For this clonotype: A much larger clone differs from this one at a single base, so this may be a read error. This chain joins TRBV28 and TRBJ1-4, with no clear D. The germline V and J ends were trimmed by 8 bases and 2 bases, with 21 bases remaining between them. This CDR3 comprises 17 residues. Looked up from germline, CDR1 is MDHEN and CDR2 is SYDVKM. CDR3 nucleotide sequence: TGTGCCAGCCGTCCCCGTAGAGGAACGGTCACTAATGAAAAACTGTTTTTT. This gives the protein CASRPRRGTVTNEKLFF.

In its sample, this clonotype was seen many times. CDR3: CASSYSGAGGGTDTQYF. The CDR3 nucleotides are TGTGCCAGCAGTTACTCGGGGGCGGGAGGAGGGACAGATACGCAGTATTTT. V is TRBV6-5 and J is TRBJ2-3; 8 bases map to TRBD2. The CDR3 is 17 residues long. Trimming took 0 bases from V and 3 from J; bases not matched to a gene: 8. Germline V lookup: CDR1 MNHEY, CDR2 SVGAGI.

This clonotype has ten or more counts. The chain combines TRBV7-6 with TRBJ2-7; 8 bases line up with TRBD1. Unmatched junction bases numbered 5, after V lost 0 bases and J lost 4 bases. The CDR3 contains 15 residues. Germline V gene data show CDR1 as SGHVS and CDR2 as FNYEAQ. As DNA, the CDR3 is TGTGCCAGCAGCTTAGCGCCAGGGGGCCGGTACGAGCAGTACTTC. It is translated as CASSLAPGGRYEQYF.

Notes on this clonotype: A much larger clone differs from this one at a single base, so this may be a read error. DNA of the CDR3: TGCAGCGTTGCTCGGGACGGCAATCAGCCCCAGCATTTT. This translates into CSVARDGNQPQHF. The chain has TRBV29-1 and TRBJ1-5; perhaps TRBD1 as D (5 bases). V lost 4 bases and J lost 2, with 9 bases in between. Germline assignment: CDR1 SQVTM and CDR2 ANQGSEA. The CDR3 sequence is 13 residues long.

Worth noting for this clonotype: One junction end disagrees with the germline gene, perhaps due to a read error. This CDR3 reads CASSLVSGDYNERFF. In DNA form, the CDR3 reads TGTGCCAGCAGCTTAGTCTCAGGGGACTACAATGAGCGGTTCTTC. V and J are TRBV11-2 and TRBJ2-1; weak D call: TRBD2 (7 bases). This CDR3 has 15 residues. Germline loops: CDR1 SGHAT, CDR2 FQNNGV.

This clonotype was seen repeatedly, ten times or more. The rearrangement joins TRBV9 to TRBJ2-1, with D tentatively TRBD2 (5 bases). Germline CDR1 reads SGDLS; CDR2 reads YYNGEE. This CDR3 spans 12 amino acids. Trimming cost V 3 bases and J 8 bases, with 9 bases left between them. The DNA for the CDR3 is TGTGCCAGCAGCGCCAATAGCGATGAGCAGTTCTTC. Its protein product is CASSANSDEQFF.

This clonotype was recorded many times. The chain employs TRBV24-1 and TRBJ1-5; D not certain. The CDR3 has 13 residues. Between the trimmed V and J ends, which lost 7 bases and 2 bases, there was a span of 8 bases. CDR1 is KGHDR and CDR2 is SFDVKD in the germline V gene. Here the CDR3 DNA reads TGTGCCACCAGAGAGGCCGGCAATCAGCCCCAGCATTTT. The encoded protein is CATREAGNQPQHF.

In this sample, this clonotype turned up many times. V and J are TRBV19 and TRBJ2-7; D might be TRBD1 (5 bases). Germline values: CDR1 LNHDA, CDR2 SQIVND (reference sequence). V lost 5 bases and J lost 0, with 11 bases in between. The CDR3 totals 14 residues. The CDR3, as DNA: TGTGCCAGTAGTTCAGGGCCGATCTCCTACGAGCAGTACTTC. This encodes CASSSGPISYEQYF.

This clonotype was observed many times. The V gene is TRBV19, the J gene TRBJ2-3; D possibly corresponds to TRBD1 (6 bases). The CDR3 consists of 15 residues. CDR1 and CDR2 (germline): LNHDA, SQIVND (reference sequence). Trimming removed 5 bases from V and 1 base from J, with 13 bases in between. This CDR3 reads CASSVRGYGTDTQYF. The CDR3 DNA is TGTGCCAGTAGTGTCAGGGGTTACGGCACAGATACGCAGTATTTT.

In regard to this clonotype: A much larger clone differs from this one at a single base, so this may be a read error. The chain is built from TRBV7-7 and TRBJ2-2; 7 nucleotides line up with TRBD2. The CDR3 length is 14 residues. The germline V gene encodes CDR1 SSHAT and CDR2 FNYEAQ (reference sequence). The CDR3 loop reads CASGLALSTGELFF. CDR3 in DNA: TGTGCTAGCGGGCTAGCGCTGAGCACCGGGGAGCTGTTTTTT.

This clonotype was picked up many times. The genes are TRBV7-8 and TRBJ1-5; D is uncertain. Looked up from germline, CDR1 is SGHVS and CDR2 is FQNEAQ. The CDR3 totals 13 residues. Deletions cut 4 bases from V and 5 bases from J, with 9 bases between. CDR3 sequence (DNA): TGTGCCAGCAGCTCCTCCCTGTATCAGCCCCAGCATTTT. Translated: CASSSSLYQPQHF.

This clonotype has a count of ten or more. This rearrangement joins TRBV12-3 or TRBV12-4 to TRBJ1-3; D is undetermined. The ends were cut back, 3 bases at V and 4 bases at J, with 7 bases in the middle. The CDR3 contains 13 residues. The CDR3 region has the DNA TGTGCCAGCAGTTTTGATACAGGAAACACCATATATTTT. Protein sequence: CASSFDTGNTIYF.

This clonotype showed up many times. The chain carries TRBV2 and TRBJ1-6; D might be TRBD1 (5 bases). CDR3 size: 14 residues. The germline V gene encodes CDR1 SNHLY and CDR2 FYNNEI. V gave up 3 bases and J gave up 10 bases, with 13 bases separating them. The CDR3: CASSEGPRGSPLHF. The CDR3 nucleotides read TGTGCCAGCAGTGAGGGGCCCAGAGGCTCACCCCTCCACTTT.